This T cell receptor beta chain comes out of a study of T cell changes during pregnancy in multiple sclerosis (dated by TCRdb to about 2019). Looking at the study overall: In women with multiple sclerosis, the researchers looked at how the T cell repertoire shifted as pregnancy progressed.

Notes on this clone: Its target antigen remains unknown. No much larger clonotype is one base removed from it; base qualities were not supplied.

Libraries were built with the immunoSEQ multiplex PCR assay. Sourced from immuneACCESS, this table was stored by TCRdb with only in-frame sequences that have V and J called. A share of the clones is absent; for the studies checked, an unresolved V gene accounts for under half, and the remainder has no known explanation. This sample comprises fewer than 85,000 clones, around nine tenths of them detected only once. The ten largest make up 1.5% to 2% of the sample. The CDR3 spans 14 residues, from the cysteine through the phenylalanine. Of the read, only the CDR3 DNA is kept; its 42 bases are in frame from base 1. As encoded in the germline V gene, CDR1 is SGHTA while CDR2 is FQGNSA. V is pruned by 5 bases and J by 2 bases, leaving 6 bases of the junction without a gene match.

The sequence links TRBV7-2 to TRBJ2-7, with 7 middle bases fitting TRBD1. The sequences come from peripheral blood, collected in the first trimester of pregnancy. This receptor was identified in a female donor in good health, enrolled as a control in a pregnancy study. The bases read TGTGCCAGCAGCGGGTGGCAGGGGGCCTACGAGCAGTACTTC. It codes for CASSGWQGAYEQYF.